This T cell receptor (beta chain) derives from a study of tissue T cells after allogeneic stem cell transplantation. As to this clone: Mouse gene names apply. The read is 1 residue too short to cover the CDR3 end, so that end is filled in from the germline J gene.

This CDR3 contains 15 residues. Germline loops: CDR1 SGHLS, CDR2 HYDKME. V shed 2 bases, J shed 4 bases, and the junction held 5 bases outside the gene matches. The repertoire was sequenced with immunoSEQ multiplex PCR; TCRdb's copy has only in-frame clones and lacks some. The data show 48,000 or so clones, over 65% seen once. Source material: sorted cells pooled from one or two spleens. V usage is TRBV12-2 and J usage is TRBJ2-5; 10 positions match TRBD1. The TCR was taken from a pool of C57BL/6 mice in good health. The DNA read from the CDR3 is TGTGCCAGCTCTCCCCAGACAGGGGGCAAAGACACCCAGTAC. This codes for CASSPQTGGKDTQY. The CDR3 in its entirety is CASSPQTGGKDTQYF.